This T cell receptor beta chain was captured by sequencing in a study of blood T cell repertoires in COVID-19. On the study more broadly: Samples came from the United States, Italy and Spain, spanning acute and convalescent COVID-19.

In germline, CDR1 is SGHNT, CDR2 YYREEE (reference sequence). The CDR3 is 13 residues long. With V trimmed by 4 bases and J by 8 bases, 6 bases remained unmatched. This clone has just one count. The method was immunoSEQ multiplex PCR; TCRdb's version includes in-frame clones alone and lacks a portion of them. The sample holds some 120,000 clones, 88% seen once. This receptor was obtained from a human donor in a cohort sampled during active COVID-19. The source material was peripheral blood. V gene TRBV5-4 combines with J gene TRBJ2-1; 7 nucleotides align to TRBD2. This CDR3 reads CASSPQAGDEQFF. CDR3 sequence (DNA): TGTGCCAGCAGCCCGCAGGCGGGGGATGAGCAGTTCTTC.